Below, one T cell receptor beta chain is given with its context. This clone was counted only a few times. No cognate antigen has been identified for it. No base qualities exist here, and no much larger clone lies one base off it. None of the patients had been given any treatment before thyroid surgery. Patient clinical samples collected from about 2011 to 2018 were retrospectively analysed using T-cell receptor beta sequencing. The library was produced with PCR. Sequencing relied on an Illumina HiSeq 4000. High-throughput sequencing was used to profile the CDR3 region of the TCR beta-chain in every patient. The authors' pipeline ran thus. A classifier to discriminate distant-metastatic papillary thyroid cancer patients was built from CDR3 differences across clinicopathological groups. The Shannon index was used to assess repertoire diversity, and the Morisita-Horn index was used to assess tumor-blood repertoire similarity. TCRdb took the public reads, trimmed them with fastp at Q25, ran MiXCR for clone calling and kept in-frame beta chains. These V and J calls originate from TCRdb's pipeline instead of the authors' own analysis. This sample holds more than 40,000 clones; approximately 15% were observed only once. Together, the top ten hold 22% of the sample.

This record comes from a study of metastatic and nonmetastatic thyroid tumors (dated by TCRdb to the early 2020s). For context, the study as a whole: Repertoires from peripheral blood and from tumor or nodule tissue samples of malignant and benign thyroid patients were compared.

The paper's findings and limits, for the study overall: TCR beta diversity was reported as significantly higher in malignant tumors than in benign nodules, in both blood and tumor samples.

Sequenced: blood. The sequence derives from a female donor with papillary thyroid cancer or a benign thyroid nodule (not recorded which). Some clones in this sample may be carry-over from other donors' samples.

Read as DNA, the sequence is TGTGCCAGCATTTGGCCGGGACAGGGGGAAGGCTACACCTTC. It translates to CASIWPGQGEGYTF. Recombination joined TRBV28 with TRBJ1-2, and 11 bases in between align with TRBD1. V is cut back by 7 bases and J by 8 bases, with 9 bases in the junction unmatched. The CDR1 and CDR2 encoded by the germline V gene are MDHEN and SYDVKM. Spanning cysteine to phenylalanine, the CDR3 consists of 14 amino acids. Only CDR3 DNA remains: 42 bases, in frame from the first base.